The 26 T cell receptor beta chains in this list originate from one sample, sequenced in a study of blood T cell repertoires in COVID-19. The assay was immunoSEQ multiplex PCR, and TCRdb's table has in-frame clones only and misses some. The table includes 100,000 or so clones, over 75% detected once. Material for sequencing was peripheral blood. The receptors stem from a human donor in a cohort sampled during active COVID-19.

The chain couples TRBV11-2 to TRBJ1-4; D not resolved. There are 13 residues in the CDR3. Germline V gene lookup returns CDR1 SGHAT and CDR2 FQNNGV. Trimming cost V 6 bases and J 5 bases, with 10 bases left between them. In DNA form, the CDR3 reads TGTGCCAGCAGTCGGGGAGGGAATGAAAAACTGTTTTTT. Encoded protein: CASSRGGNEKLFF.

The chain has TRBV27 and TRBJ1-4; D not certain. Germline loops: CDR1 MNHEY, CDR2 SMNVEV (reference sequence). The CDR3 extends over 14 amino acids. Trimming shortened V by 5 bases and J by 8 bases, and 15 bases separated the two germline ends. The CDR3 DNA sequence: TGTGCCAGCAGTGCGGAGGGAGGTGGGGAAAAACTGTTTTTT. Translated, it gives CASSAEGGGEKLFF.

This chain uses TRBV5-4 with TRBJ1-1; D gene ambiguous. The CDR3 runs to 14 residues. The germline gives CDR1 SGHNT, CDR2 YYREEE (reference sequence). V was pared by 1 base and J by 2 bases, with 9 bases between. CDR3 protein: CASSLLTINTEAFF. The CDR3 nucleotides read TGTGCCAGCAGCTTGCTCACAATAAACACTGAAGCTTTCTTT.

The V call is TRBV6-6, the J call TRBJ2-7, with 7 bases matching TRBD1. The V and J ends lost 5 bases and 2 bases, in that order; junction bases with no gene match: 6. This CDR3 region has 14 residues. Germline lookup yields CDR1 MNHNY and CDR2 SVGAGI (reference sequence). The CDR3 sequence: CASSKGQITYEQYF. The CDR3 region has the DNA TGTGCCAGCAGTAAGGGACAGATTACCTACGAGCAGTACTTC.

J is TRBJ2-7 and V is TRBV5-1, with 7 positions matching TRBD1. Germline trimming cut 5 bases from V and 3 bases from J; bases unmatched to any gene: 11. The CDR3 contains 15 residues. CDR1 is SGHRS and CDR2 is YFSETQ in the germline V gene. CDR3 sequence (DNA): TGCGCCAGCAGTACGGGAAACGCAGGGGGCTACGAGCAGTACTTC. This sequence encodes CASSTGNAGGYEQYF.

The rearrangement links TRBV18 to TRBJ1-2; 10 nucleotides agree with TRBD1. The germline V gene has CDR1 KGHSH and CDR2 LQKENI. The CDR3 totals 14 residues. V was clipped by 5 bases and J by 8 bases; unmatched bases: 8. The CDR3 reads CASSSGTGVIGYTF. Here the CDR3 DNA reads TGTGCCAGCTCATCCGGGACAGGGGTTATCGGCTACACCTTC.

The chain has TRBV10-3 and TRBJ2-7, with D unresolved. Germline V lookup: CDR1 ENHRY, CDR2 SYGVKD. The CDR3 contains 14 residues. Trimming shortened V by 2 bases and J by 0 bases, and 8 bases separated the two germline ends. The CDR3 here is CAISEPASSYEQYF. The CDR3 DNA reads TGTGCCATCAGTGAGCCAGCGAGCTCCTACGAGCAGTACTTC.

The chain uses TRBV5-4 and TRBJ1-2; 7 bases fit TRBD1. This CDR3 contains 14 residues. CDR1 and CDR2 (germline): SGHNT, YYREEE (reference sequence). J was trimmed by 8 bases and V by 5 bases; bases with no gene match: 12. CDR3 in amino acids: CASSSRGILRGYTF. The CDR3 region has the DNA TGTGCCAGCAGTAGCAGGGGGATTTTGCGGGGCTACACCTTC. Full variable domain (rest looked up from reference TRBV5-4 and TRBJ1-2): ETGVTQSPTHLIKTRGQQVTLRCSSQSGHNTVSWYQQALGQGPQFIFQYYREEENGRGNFPPRFSGLQFPNYSSELNVNALELDDSALYLCASSSRGILRGYTFGSGTRLTVV.

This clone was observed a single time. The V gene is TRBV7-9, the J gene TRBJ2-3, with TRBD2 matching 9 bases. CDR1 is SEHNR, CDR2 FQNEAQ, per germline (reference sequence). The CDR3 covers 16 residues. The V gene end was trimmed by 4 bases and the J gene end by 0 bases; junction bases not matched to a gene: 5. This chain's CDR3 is CASSSSAGGSTDTQYF. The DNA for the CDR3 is TGTGCCAGCAGCTCCTCAGCGGGGGGTAGCACAGATACGCAGTATTTT.

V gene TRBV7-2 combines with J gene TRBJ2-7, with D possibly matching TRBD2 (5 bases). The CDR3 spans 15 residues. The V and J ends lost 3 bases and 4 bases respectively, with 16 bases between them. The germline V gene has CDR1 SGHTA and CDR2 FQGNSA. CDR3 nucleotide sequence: TGTGCCAGCAGCTTCCGATGGGTAGGAGGATACGAGCAGTACTTC. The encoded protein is CASSFRWVGGYEQYF.

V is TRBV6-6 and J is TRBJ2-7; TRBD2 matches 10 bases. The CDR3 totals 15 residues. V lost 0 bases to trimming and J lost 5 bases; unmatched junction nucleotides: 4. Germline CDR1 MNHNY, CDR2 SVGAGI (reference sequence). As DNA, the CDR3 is TGTGCCAGCAGTTACTCTGGAGCGGGGGGGAACGAGCAGTACTTC. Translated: CASSYSGAGGNEQYF.

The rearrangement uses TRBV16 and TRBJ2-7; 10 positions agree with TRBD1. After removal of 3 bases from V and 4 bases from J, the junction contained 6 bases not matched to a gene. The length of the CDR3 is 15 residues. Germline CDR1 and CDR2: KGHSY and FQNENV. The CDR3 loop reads CASSQSRDRGYEQYF. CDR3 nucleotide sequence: TGTGCCAGCAGCCAGTCCCGGGACAGGGGTTACGAGCAGTACTTC. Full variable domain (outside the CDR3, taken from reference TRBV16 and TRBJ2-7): GEEVAQTPKHLVRGEGQKAKLYCAPIKGHSYVFWYQQVLKNEFKFLISFQNENVFDETGMPKERFSAKCLPNSPCSLEIQATKLEDSAVYFCASSQSRDRGYEQYFGPGTRLTVT.

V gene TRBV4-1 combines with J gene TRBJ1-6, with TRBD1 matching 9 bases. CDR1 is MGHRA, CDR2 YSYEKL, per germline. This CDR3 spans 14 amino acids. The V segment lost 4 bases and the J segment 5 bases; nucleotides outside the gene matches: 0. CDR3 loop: CASSRQGDNSPLHF. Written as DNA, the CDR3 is TGCGCCAGCAGCCGACAGGGGGATAATTCACCCCTCCACTTT.

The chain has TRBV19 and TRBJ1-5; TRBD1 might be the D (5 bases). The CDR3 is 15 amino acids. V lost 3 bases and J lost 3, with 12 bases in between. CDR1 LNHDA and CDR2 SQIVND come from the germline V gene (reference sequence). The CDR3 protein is CASSIGAALNQPQHF. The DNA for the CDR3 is TGTGCCAGTAGTATTGGGGCCGCCCTCAATCAGCCCCAGCATTTT. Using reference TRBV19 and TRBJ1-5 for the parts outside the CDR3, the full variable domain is DGGITQSPKYLFRKEGQNVTLSCEQNLNHDAMYWYRQDPGQGLRLIYYSQIVNDFQKGDIAEGYSVSREKKESFPLTVTSAQKNPTAFYLCASSIGAALNQPQHFGDGTRLSIL.

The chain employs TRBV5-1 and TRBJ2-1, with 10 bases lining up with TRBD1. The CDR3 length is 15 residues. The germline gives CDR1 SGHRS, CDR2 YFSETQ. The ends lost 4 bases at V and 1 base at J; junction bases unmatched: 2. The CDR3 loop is CASSGGQGSYNEQFF. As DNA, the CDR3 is TGCGCCAGCAGCGGGGGACAGGGGTCCTACAATGAGCAGTTCTTC.

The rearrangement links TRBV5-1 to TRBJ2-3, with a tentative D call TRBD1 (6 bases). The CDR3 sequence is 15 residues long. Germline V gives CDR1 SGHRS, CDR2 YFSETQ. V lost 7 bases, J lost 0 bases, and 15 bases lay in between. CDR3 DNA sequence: TGCGCCAGCCGCCCTGGGGACACTAGCACAGATACGCAGTATTTT. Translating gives CASRPGDTSTDTQYF.

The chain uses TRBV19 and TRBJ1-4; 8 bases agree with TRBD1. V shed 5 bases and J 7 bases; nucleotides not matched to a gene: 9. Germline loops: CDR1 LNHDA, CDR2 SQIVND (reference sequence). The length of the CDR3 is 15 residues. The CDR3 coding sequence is TGTGCCAGTAGTGGCGGACAGGGCAAGTCTGAAAAACTGTTTTTT. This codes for CASSGGQGKSEKLFF.

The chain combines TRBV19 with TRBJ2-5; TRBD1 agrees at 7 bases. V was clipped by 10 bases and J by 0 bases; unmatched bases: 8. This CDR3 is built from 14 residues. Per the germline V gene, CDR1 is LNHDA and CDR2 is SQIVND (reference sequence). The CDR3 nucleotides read TGTGCCACACGGGACAGAGTAGACCAAGAGACCCAGTACTTC. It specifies CATRDRVDQETQYF.

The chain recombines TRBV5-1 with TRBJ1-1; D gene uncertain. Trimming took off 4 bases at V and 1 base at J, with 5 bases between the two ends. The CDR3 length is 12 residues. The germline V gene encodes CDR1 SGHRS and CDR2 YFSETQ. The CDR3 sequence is CASSRGNTEAFF. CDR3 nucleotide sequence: TGCGCCAGCAGCCGGGGGAACACTGAAGCTTTCTTT.

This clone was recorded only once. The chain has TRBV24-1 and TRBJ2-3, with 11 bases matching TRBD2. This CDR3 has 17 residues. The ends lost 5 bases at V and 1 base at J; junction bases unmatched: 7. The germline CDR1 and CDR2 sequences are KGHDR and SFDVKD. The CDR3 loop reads CATSGVGTSGRTDTQYF. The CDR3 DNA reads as TGTGCCACCAGTGGGGTAGGGACTAGCGGTCGCACAGATACGCAGTATTTT.

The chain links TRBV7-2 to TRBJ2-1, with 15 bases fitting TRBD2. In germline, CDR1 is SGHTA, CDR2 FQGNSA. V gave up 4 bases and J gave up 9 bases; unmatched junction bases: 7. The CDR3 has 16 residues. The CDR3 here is CASSSRTSGGVVEQFF. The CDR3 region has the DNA TGTGCCAGCAGCTCCCGGACTAGCGGGGGGGTGGTTGAGCAGTTCTTC.

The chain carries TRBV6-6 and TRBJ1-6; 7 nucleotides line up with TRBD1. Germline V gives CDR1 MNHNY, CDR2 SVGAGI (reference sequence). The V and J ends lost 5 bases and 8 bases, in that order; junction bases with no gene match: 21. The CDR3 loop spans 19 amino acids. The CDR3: CASSPILGQSVFIDSPLHF. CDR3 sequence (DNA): TGTGCCAGCAGTCCTATTTTGGGACAGAGTGTATTTATTGATTCACCCCTCCACTTT.

The CDR3 spells CASSYSGLGRSGELFF. CDR3 nucleotides: TGTGCCAGCAGTTACTCAGGACTAGGGCGTTCCGGGGAGCTGTTTTTT. The chain combines TRBV6-2 or TRBV6-3 with TRBJ2-2; 7 positions match TRBD2. In germline, CDR1 is MNHEY, CDR2 SVGEGT. This CDR3 is built from 16 residues. V lost 0 bases to trimming and J lost 6 bases; unmatched junction nucleotides: 7.

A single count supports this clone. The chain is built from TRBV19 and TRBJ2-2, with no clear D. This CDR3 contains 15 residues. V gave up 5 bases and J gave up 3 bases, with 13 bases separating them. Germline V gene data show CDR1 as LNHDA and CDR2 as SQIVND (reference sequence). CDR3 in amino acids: CASSFGSRDTGELFF. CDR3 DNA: TGTGCCAGTAGTTTCGGAAGCCGGGACACCGGGGAGCTGTTTTTT. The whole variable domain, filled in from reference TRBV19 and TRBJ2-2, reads DGGITQSPKYLFRKEGQNVTLSCEQNLNHDAMYWYRQDPGQGLRLIYYSQIVNDFQKGDIAEGYSVSREKKESFPLTVTSAQKNPTAFYLCASSFGSRDTGELFFGEGSRLTVL.

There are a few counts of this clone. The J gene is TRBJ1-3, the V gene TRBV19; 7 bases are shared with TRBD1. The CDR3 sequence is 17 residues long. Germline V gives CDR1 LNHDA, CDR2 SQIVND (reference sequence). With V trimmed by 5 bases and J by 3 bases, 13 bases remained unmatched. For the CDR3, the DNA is TGTGCCAGTAGTCCCCGTCCGGGAGGGGGCTTTGGAAACACCATATATTTT. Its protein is CASSPRPGGGFGNTIYF.

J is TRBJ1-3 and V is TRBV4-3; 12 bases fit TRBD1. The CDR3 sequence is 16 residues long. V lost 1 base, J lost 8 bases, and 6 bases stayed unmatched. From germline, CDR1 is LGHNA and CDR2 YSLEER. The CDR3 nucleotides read TGCGCCAGCAGCCAAGCTCAGGGACAGGGGGCCGACACCATATATTTT. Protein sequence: CASSQAQGQGADTIYF.